This T cell receptor beta chain was captured by sequencing in a study of post-analysis software for immune sequencing data. Whole-study findings and limits: Analysis by F measure revealed that same-batch samples clustered strongly together. Multiple sclerosis patients had significantly lower normalized Chao1 diversity than controls. TRBV5-6, TRBV5-1 and TRBV20-1 belonged to a set of five TRBV segments that were more frequent in patients than controls.

Unique molecular identifiers were built into the TCR beta cDNA libraries. TCRdb passed the PCR reads through MiXCR, listing each CDR3 protein once. This table has 550,000 to 700,000 distinct CDR3 sequences, roughly 40% appearing once. This clonotype was counted between two and nine times. Its matching antigen is unknown. This may stem from a read error, because a much larger clone lies one nucleotide away. Germline V gene sequence: CDR1 ENHRY, CDR2 SYGVKD. The CDR3 is made up of 15 amino acids. Trimming cost V 0 bases and J 11 bases; bases outside gene matches: 12. Material for sequencing was blood. The rearrangement links TRBV10-3 to TRBJ2-5, with 7 positions matching TRBD1. The TCR was taken from a girl aged 5-17 years with multiple sclerosis. This chain's CDR3 is CAISESIRGINKQYF. The CDR3 DNA is TGTGCCATCAGTGAGTCGATCAGGGGGATCAACAAGCAGTACTTC.